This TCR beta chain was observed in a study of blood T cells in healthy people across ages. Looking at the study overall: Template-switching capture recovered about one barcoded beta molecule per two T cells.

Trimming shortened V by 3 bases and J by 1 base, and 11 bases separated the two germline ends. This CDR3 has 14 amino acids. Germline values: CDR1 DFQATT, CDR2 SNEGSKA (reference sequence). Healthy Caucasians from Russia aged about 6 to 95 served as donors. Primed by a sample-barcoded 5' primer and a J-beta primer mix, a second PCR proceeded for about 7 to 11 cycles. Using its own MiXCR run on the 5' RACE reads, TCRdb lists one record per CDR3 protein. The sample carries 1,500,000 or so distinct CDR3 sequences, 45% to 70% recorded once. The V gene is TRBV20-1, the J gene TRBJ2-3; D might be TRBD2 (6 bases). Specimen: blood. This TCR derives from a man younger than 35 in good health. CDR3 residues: CSASRTTRTDTQYF. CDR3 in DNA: TGCAGTGCTAGTAGGACTACACGCACAGATACGCAGTATTTT.